These T cell receptor beta chains were read from a single sample in a study of glioma-infiltrating T cells after dendritic cell vaccination. Produced via immunoSEQ multiplex PCR; TCRdb's table is partial and in-frame only. The table lists tens of thousands of clones, under 85% of them singletons. The sequencing here drew on blood, taken after dendritic cell vaccination. These receptors were taken from a human donor with glioblastoma. Both conserved end residues are part of each CDR3. A D gene is named only where the DNA matches it firmly.

CDR3aa,d_gene,v_gene
CASSSIGQGGFSAPLHF,-,TRBV5-4
CAWTSMGQNEKLFF,TRBD1,TRBV30
CASSIGQAYEQYF,TRBD1,TRBV19
CASSLLGGLDYGYTF,-,TRBV6-6
CASSSTGVNDGYTF,TRBD1,TRBV5-1
CASMQGTGRTGELFF,TRBD1,TRBV7-2
CASSQSGTGDYEQYF,TRBD1,TRBV4-1
CASSSPTTGVRGNEQFF,TRBD1,TRBV13
CASSLEGGDSPLHF,-,TRBV5-1
CASILTGWGNSPLHF,TRBD1,TRBV6-1
CASGFFTGTEEDTQYF,TRBD1,TRBV12-5
CASSISPVAEAFF,-,TRBV9
CASSFVSGGALGETQYF,TRBD2,TRBV7-2
CASTMAGYYEQYF,-,TRBV6-1
CASSRGQGKDEQYF,TRBD1,TRBV4-3
CSVGQGANYGYTF,TRBD1,TRBV29-1
CASSHSAGRVQETQYF,TRBD2,TRBV7-6
CAWSRGLTRGEQYF,TRBD2,TRBV30
CASSLVADSEAFF,-,TRBV5-1
CAINKGQRDQPQHF,-,TRBV6-4
CASSARGVGSNQPQHF,-,TRBV18
CASSIGGSTDTQYF,-,TRBV19
CASSREGSTEAFF,-,TRBV6-4
CASSEGQYNSPLHF,TRBD1,TRBV6-1
CASSLEAGTGEKLFF,-,TRBV11-2
CASSLAQEGSGYTF,-,TRBV5-1
CASSFRPVYEQYF,-,TRBV11-2
CASSSRQSNQPQHF,-,TRBV13
CASSLFGNQPQHF,-,TRBV5-4
CASSVQGDNTEAFF,TRBD1,TRBV18
CASSQVQPGGTGELFF,TRBD2,TRBV4-2
CAISDKGTEAFF,-,TRBV10-3
CASSDSEAFF,-,TRBV6-5
CASSPDSSGANVLTF,-,TRBV14
CASRREQGISEQYF,-,TRBV7-8
CASSLDGNEQFF,-,TRBV5-4
CSAAKTGDSKEQYF,TRBD1,TRBV29-1
CAWSPGLAGGTDTQYF,TRBD2,TRBV30
CASSQGVAGVVGEKLFF,-,TRBV6-1
CASSQDNEKPLHF,-,TRBV4-2
CASSLGTSGGVGYEQYF,TRBD2,TRBV27
CASSLRGNTIYF,-,TRBV5-1
CASSGTGTGGINQPQHF,TRBD1,TRBV5-8
CASSSDSRFTNEKLFF,-,TRBV7-2
CASNEGGRYTEAFF,-,TRBV19
CSVERLRDRGPVSSPETQYF,TRBD1,TRBV29-1
CASSYSVGQGAGGYTF,TRBD1,TRBV6-5
CASSTTDRAVGELFF,TRBD1,TRBV27
CASSQGGQGEHGYTF,TRBD1,TRBV4-2
CASATDRGAYEQYF,TRBD1,TRBV12-5